This TCR beta chain was sequenced in a study of T cells in Graves' hyperthyroidism and ophthalmopathy. The CDR3 loop spans 14 amino acids. J was trimmed by 4 bases and V by 5 bases; bases with no gene match: 8. This clonotype showed up many times. Amplified regions were TCR beta CDR3 sequences from RNA transcripts. RT-PCR in the first round (using the HTBI primer set) targeted the TCR CDR3. Via MiXCR, TCRdb re-called the multiplex PCR reads, giving one row per CDR3 protein. This sample has a few hundred thousand distinct CDR3 sequences; approximately 14% occur once, and the top ten carry roughly 14%. Sequencing was carried out using blood. The TCR was taken from a woman aged 40 to 50 with Graves' hyperthyroidism. The chain links TRBV12-3 or TRBV12-4 to TRBJ2-7; TRBD2 matches at 7 bases. The CDR3: CASSTQGGEYEQYF. DNA for the CDR3: TGTGCCAGCAGTACCCAGGGAGGGGAGTACGAGCAGTACTTC.